The 9 T cell receptor beta chains below come from one sample, sequenced in a study of T cell responses to AZD1222 COVID-19 vaccine. Sequencing used immunoSEQ multiplex PCR; TCRdb keeps in-frame clones, though not all of them. The table lists more than 110,000 clones. Input material: peripheral blood. All receptors come from an adult in good health.

This rearrangement joins TRBV28 to TRBJ2-7; D might be TRBD1 or TRBD2, each matching 5 bases. Trimming shortened V by 7 bases and J by 6 bases, and 22 bases separated the two germline ends. There are 15 residues in the CDR3. Germline lookup yields CDR1 MDHEN and CDR2 SYDVKM. CDR3 DNA: TGTGCCAGCATCTTATCCTCCGGGGCTAGGGGCGAGCAGTACTTC. It codes for CASILSSGARGEQYF.

The CDR3 DNA reads TGCGCCAGCAGTTCTATCGGACAGGTATCATCAACTAATGAAAAACTGTTTTTT. As protein: CASSSIGQVSSTNEKLFF. The chain combines TRBV5-1 with TRBJ1-4, with TRBD1 matching 7 bases. Germline V lookup: CDR1 SGHRS, CDR2 YFSETQ. V shed 5 bases and J 0 bases; nucleotides not matched to a gene: 13. This CDR3 has 18 amino acids.

This CDR3 reads CASSYHRQETQYF. CDR3 bases: TGTGCCAGCAGTTACCACCGTCAAGAGACCCAGTACTTC. The chain recombines TRBV6-5 with TRBJ2-5; D is undetermined. With 2 bases removed from V and 2 bases from J, the gap between germline ends came to 6 bases. The CDR3 is 13 amino acids. Germline V gene data show CDR1 as MNHEY and CDR2 as SVGAGI.

V is TRBV5-4 and J is TRBJ2-4; D may be TRBD1 (7 bases). The CDR3 is 16 amino acids. The V gene's germline CDR1 is SGHNT and CDR2 YYREEE (reference sequence). V was pared by 5 bases and J by 2 bases, with 17 bases between. CDR3 in DNA: TGTGCCAGCAGTACCCGGACAGGAGGGACCAAAAACATTCAGTACTTC. This sequence encodes CASSTRTGGTKNIQYF.

The rearrangement uses TRBV6-2 or TRBV6-3 and TRBJ1-5, with D unclear. Germline V CDR1 and CDR2: MNHEY, SVGEGT. V was shortened by 3 bases and J by 2 bases, with 5 bases between the two germline ends. CDR3 size: 13 residues. CDR3 in amino acids: CASSYGRNQPQHF. CDR3 coding DNA: TGTGCCAGCAGTTATGGCCGCAATCAGCCCCAGCATTTT.

The chain is built from TRBV19 and TRBJ1-6, with 8 bases matching TRBD1. The CDR3 is 15 residues long. The V gene end was trimmed by 0 bases and the J gene end by 6 bases; junction bases not matched to a gene: 1. Germline V CDR1 and CDR2: LNHDA, SQIVND (reference sequence). The CDR3 is CASSIEGTGNSPLHF. The CDR3 DNA sequence: TGTGCCAGTAGTATAGAGGGGACAGGTAATTCACCCCTCCACTTT.

The chain is built from TRBV19 and TRBJ1-2, with 9 bases matching TRBD1. Unmatched junction bases numbered 5, after V lost 3 bases and J lost 6 bases. The CDR3 is made up of 14 amino acids. Germline V gene sequence: CDR1 LNHDA, CDR2 SQIVND (reference sequence). The CDR3 here is CASSMATGGDGYTF. The CDR3 DNA is TGTGCCAGTAGTATGGCGACAGGGGGGGATGGCTACACCTTC.

The chain employs TRBV15 and TRBJ1-1; D uncertain. CDR1 and CDR2 (germline): LNHNV, YYDKDF (reference sequence). This CDR3 is 14 amino acids long. Trimming stripped 0 bases from V and 1 base from J, with 6 bases between. DNA for the CDR3: TGTGCCACCAGCAGAGATGGCAAGAACACTGAAGCTTTCTTT. Translated: CATSRDGKNTEAFF.

The chain joins TRBV4-3 to TRBJ2-2, with D hard to call. The CDR3 totals 14 residues. Germline V lookup: CDR1 LGHNA, CDR2 YSLEER. Deletions cut 1 base from V and 0 bases from J, with 3 bases between. The CDR3 sequence is CASSQGPNTGELFF. The CDR3 bases are TGCGCCAGCAGCCAAGGCCCGAACACCGGGGAGCTGTTTTTT.